The rows below give T cell receptor beta chains drawn from one sample of a study of pediatric ulcerative colitis. Here immunoSEQ multiplex PCR was the method, and the copy in TCRdb shows in-frame clones only, minus some. The table includes approximately 6,300 clones, about nine tenths detected once. Sample: blood. The receptors here all came from a girl aged 10-17 years who was a control in a study of pediatric ulcerative colitis. CDR3s include the opening cysteine and the closing phenylalanine or tryptophan. D genes are given only for firm matches. Only part of the rows carry a size: once, few, many, or a class if the clone is expanded.

once,TRBJ1-4,TRBV5-6,TRBD1,CASSSTGDEKLFF,TGTGCCAGCAGCTCTACAGGGGATGAAAAACTGTTTTTT
.,TRBJ1-2,TRBV28,.,CATNQLSRDSTGYTF,TGTGCCACCAACCAACTTAGTAGGGACTCGACGGGCTACACCTTC
.,TRBJ2-3,TRBV6-1,TRBD1,CASSEERGQVDTQYF,TGTGCCAGCAGTGAAGAAAGGGGGCAGGTGGATACGCAGTATTTT
.,TRBJ2-6,TRBV6-4,.,CASSDGSGANVLTF,TGTGCCAGCAGTGACGGCTCTGGGGCCAACGTCCTGACTTTC
.,TRBJ2-3,TRBV7-8,TRBD2,CASSQREWTDTQYF,TGTGCCAGCAGCCAGCGGGAGTGGACAGATACGCAGTATTTT
.,TRBJ2-3,TRBV9,TRBD2,CASSVVGAGGPDTQYF,TGTGCCAGCAGCGTAGTAGGGGCGGGAGGGCCAGATACGCAGTATTTT
.,TRBJ2-1,TRBV28,TRBD2,CASSLFGGLADYNEQFF,TGTGCCAGCAGTTTATTCGGTGGACTAGCGGACTACAATGAGCAGTTCTTC
.,TRBJ1-1,TRBV10-1,.,CASSDQWGTEAFF,TGCGCCAGCAGTGACCAATGGGGGACTGAAGCTTTCTTT
.,TRBJ2-7,TRBV9,TRBD2,CASSSGLAGYEQYF,TGTGCCAGCAGCTCGGGACTAGCAGGATACGAGCAGTACTTC
.,TRBJ2-7,TRBV27,.,CASSLGVRNYEQYF,TGTGCCAGCAGTTTAGGAGTTCGGAACTACGAGCAGTACTTC
once,TRBJ1-3,TRBV5-1,.,CASSPEPIASGNTIYF,TGCGCCAGCAGCCCCGAGCCGATTGCCTCTGGAAACACCATATATTTT
.,TRBJ2-7,TRBV2,TRBD1,CASRAQGASYEQYF,TGTGCCAGCAGGGCACAGGGGGCTAGCTACGAGCAGTACTTC
.,TRBJ2-2,TRBV6-1,TRBD1,CASSEQGDTGELFF,TGTGCCAGCAGTGAACAGGGGGACACCGGGGAGCTGTTTTTT
.,TRBJ2-7,TRBV18,.,CASSYTYEQYF,TGTGCCAGCTCGTACACCTACGAGCAGTACTTC
.,TRBJ1-5,TRBV30,TRBD1,CACSDRGRNQPQHF,TGTGCCTGTTCCGACAGGGGGCGTAATCAGCCCCAGCATTTT
.,TRBJ1-2,TRBV28,.,CASGSNGGPLNYGYTF,TGTGCCAGCGGCTCTAACGGGGGCCCCCTGAACTATGGCTACACCTTC
.,TRBJ2-3,TRBV4-2,TRBD2,CASSPIGTSGLADTQYF,TGTGCCAGCAGCCCGATTGGGACTAGCGGGTTGGCAGATACGCAGTATTTT
.,TRBJ1-1,TRBV19,TRBD1,CASSSPGQANTEAFF,TGTGCCAGTAGTTCACCCGGACAGGCGAACACTGAAGCTTTCTTT
.,TRBJ2-1,TRBV19,TRBD2,CASSRGGSYNEQFF,TGTGCCAGTAGTAGGGGGGGCTCCTACAATGAGCAGTTCTTC
.,TRBJ1-1,TRBV5-5,.,CASSLQGPSTEAFF,TGTGCCAGCAGCTTGCAGGGGCCGAGCACTGAAGCTTTCTTT
.,TRBJ2-7,TRBV4-3,.,CASSQEGTSHEQYF,TGCGCCAGCAGCCAAGAAGGGACCAGCCACGAGCAGTACTTC
.,TRBJ1-2,TRBV9,.,CASSPLPGGSF,TGTGCCAGCAGCCCTCTCCCTGGGGGGAGTTTC
.,TRBJ2-3,TRBV6-5,.,CASSYSPGRTDTQYF,TGTGCCAGCAGTTACTCGCCGGGCCGCACAGATACGCAGTATTTT